This T cell receptor (beta chain) comes out of a study of blood T cell repertoires in COVID-19 (dated by TCRdb to the early 2020s). Turning to the overall study: The collaborator samples originated in the United States, Italy and Spain and spanned the acute and convalescent phases of COVID-19. The prospective study material was composed of cDNA or gDNA derived from T cells, B-cell-depleted T cells, or PBMCs. Deeply sampled blood TCRbeta repertoires from subjects exposed to, actively infected with, or recovered from COVID-19 were included in the dataset. The repertoires were released in a freely available public database intended as a resource for research on the immune response to SARS-CoV-2. Samples came from the ongoing ImmuneRACE study (first 160 participants) plus 1,254 subjects from 6 global collaborators. Sample metadata almost always included a de-identified subject ID, COVID-19 status, age in years and sex. Where HLA class I and class II types were available, the types were taken from metadata supplied by the sample provider, not from assay-based typing. General study outcomes and caveats: How much clinical and demographic metadata was included differed by source and by participant, and the metadata was provided uncurated.

This clone was counted a single time. No cognate antigen has been identified for it. No base-level quality is on record; no much larger clone is a single base apart. TCRbeta CDR3 regions were amplified from genomic DNA by means of the immunoSEQ Assay, a bias-controlled multiplex PCR. From the authors' description of their analysis: The number of nucleated cells in each sample was estimated from the amplification of reference gene primers within the assay. To quantify the absolute abundance of each unique TCRbeta CDR3 rearrangement, sequence reads were collapsed and filtered. For each sample, productive Simpson clonality was calculated as the square root of Simpson's diversity index over productive rearrangements. Entries here come from immuneACCESS through TCRdb and include only in-frame sequences with V and J called. Some clones fail to appear in such tables; in the studies checked, an unresolved V gene covers under half of the shortfall, and the cause of the remainder is unknown. V and J calls plus clone size are reproduced from that table; the DNA served to infer D and trimming. The sample records around 72,000 clones, roughly 80% of which are singletons. The ten largest clones add up to 20% of the sample.

Collaborating institutions collected whole blood in K2EDTA tubes following their own protocols. For TCRbeta analysis, collaborators shipped samples in one of three forms: frozen whole blood, isolated PBMCs, or DNA extracted from either of those sample types. V is pared back by 5 bases and J by 4 bases, with 15 bases lying between the germline termini. The CDR3 has 15 amino acids, counting the end cysteine and phenylalanine. Left in the record is the CDR3 DNA by itself, 45 bases read in frame from the first base. Looking up the germline V gene yields CDR1 SGHVS and CDR2 FNYEAQ. This receptor was identified in a woman aged 70 to 79 with acute or convalescent COVID-19. Recombination connected TRBV7-6 to TRBJ1-5; TRBD1 is a weak D gene call, 5 bases matching. The sequenced sample was peripheral blood. The sequenced DNA: TGTGCCAGCAGCCCCCAGGGCAGTCCTAATCAGCCCCAGCATTTT. It codes for CASSPQGSPNQPQHF.